This record covers a single TCR beta chain. The antigen is not known. The data belong to a study of regulatory T cells in long-lasting Graves disease. The germline gives CDR1 SGHRS, CDR2 YFSETQ. This CDR3 region has 14 residues. V was clipped by 5 bases and J by 6 bases, with 18 bases between them. Indicated time point: persistent/refractory GD, antithyroid drugs over 5 years with positive TRAb. With RNA extracted from PBMCs as input, the TCR library was made. Graves' disease diagnoses followed American Thyroid Association guidelines. With EDTA tubes as the receptacles, around 10 milliliters of peripheral blood were drawn. CDR3-region Arm-PCR and iRepertoire HTBI primers produced the TCR beta libraries. TCRdb independently ran MiXCR on the multiplex PCR reads; one entry per CDR3 protein. The sample carries around 340,000 distinct CDR3 sequences, roughly a fifth recorded once. General observations from the study: There was favoring of TRBV28, TRBJ1-2 and TRBJ2-5 in persistent disease. The persistent group shared fewer than 3,500 public clonotypes, more than the approximately 1,000 shared by new patients.

The clonotype comes from a female donor with Graves disease. J is TRBJ2-7 and V is TRBV5-1; no firm D call. Sequencing used peripheral blood mononuclear cells (PBMCs), obtained when the disease was refractory, from a patient treated with antithyroid drugs. CDR3: CASRETNPLGEQYF. The CDR3 DNA is TGCGCCAGCAGGGAAACAAACCCCTTGGGCGAGCAGTACTTC. The full variable domain, with the rest looked up from reference TRBV5-1 and TRBJ2-7, is KAGVTQTPRYLIKTRGQQVTLSCSPISGHRSVSWYQQTPGQGLQFLFEYFSETQRNKGNFPGRFSGRQFSNSRSEMNVSTLELGDSALYLCASRETNPLGEQYFGPGTRLTVT.